The 2 T cell receptor beta chains below were found in one sample sequenced in a study of kidney transplant recipient with SARS-CoV-2 infection. TCRdb analysed the reads with MiXCR anew, one entry per CDR3 protein. The sample yields 250,000 or so distinct CDR3 sequences, about 28% seen once. The sequencing here drew on a blood sample, taken at baseline and on day 111 from a kidney transplant recipient. These receptors all come from a male patient in his 30s who had COVID-19 and was a kidney transplant recipient. Some T cells may arise from the graft donor.

V gene TRBV11-2 combines with J gene TRBJ2-1, with D uncertain. CDR1 SGHAT and CDR2 FQNNGV come from the germline V gene. V was cut by 1 base and J by 6 bases, with 13 bases left in between. CDR3 length equals 15 residues. CDR3 protein: CASSLGDASPNEQFF. CDR3 DNA sequence: TGTGCCAGCAGCTTAGGTGACGCCTCCCCCAATGAGCAGTTCTTC.

Regarding this clonotype: With a much larger clone just one base away, this may be a read error. CDR3 nucleotide sequence: TGTGCCAGCAGTTTGTGCGGGAGGGGTAGCCCTGAAGCTTTCTTT. This encodes CASSLCGRGSPEAFF. V is TRBV7-6 and J is TRBJ1-1; TRBD1 might be the D (5 bases). V lost 6 bases, J lost 6 bases, and 20 bases lay in between. Germline values: CDR1 SGHVS, CDR2 FNYEAQ. This CDR3 has 15 amino acids.